This T cell receptor beta chain is from a study of Graves' ophthalmopathy and Graves' hyperthyroidism. RNA transcripts were the source from which TCR beta CDR3 regions were amplified. HTBI primers were used in a first-round RT-PCR, which preceded a second-round multiplex PCR. MiXCR, applied by TCRdb to the multiplex PCR reads, yields one record per CDR3 protein. In the table there are 200,000 to 250,000 distinct CDR3 sequences, about a fifth of which are singletons. Study outcomes and limitations: Detection in blood was also observed for most expanded thyroid clonotypes above 0.001 frequency. Separation of ophthalmopathy from stable hyperthyroidism was achieved by a 13-signature model, at 85% to 90% sensitivity and 81.08% specificity.

This clonotype was seen at least ten times. The antigen is not known. Moderate-to-severe activity, CAS ≥3, NOSPECS ≥4 and duration under 3 months were recorded for donors with ophthalmopathy. Patients were left out if they had other autoimmune diseases, uncontrolled infections, pregnancy or lactation. The length of the CDR3 is 16 residues. Germline V gene sequence: CDR1 KGHDR, CDR2 SFDVKD. The V gene end was trimmed by 6 bases and the J gene end by 4 bases; junction bases not matched to a gene: 12. The sequencing input was peripheral blood. V gene TRBV24-1 combines with J gene TRBJ1-1; TRBD1 matches at 8 bases. This receptor was obtained from a woman between 50 and 59 years old with Graves' ophthalmopathy. DNA of the CDR3: TGTGCCACCAGTAACCGCTCGAATACAGGGGGCACTGAAGCTTTCTTT. Its translation is CATSNRSNTGGTEAFF.